The next 32 T cell receptor beta chains were all read from a single sample in a study of T-cell memory formation after mild COVID-19. Each CDR3 protein gets one entry after TCRdb re-called the 5' RACE reads with MiXCR. The data hold a few hundred thousand distinct CDR3 sequences, with less than 25% observed a single time. Sequences were obtained from PBMCs or a T cell subset sorted from them (not recorded which). These receptors were collected from an adult woman who had mild COVID-19 (a few samples of this study predate the infection). Cell type and time point are not known.

This clonotype was counted a single time. The chain combines TRBV18 with TRBJ2-5; D is ambiguous. The V end was cut by 1 base, the J end by 4 bases, with 10 bases between. Germline CDR1 reads KGHSH; CDR2 reads LQKENI. The CDR3 consists of 14 residues. The CDR3 region is CASSPLLYAETQYF. CDR3 coding DNA: TGTGCCAGCTCACCACTCCTTTACGCAGAGACCCAGTACTTC.

This clonotype has at least ten counts. The rearrangement uses TRBV11-2 and TRBJ2-2; D is uncertain. The CDR3 contains 13 residues. Germline V gene data show CDR1 as SGHAT and CDR2 as FQNNGV. The germline V and J ends were trimmed by 7 bases and 3 bases, with 9 bases remaining between them. The CDR3 DNA reads as TGTGCCAGCATCAAACTGGACACCGGGGAGCTGTTTTTT. Translation gives CASIKLDTGELFF.

This clonotype was observed a handful of times. This chain links TRBV7-8 with TRBJ1-1; D remains unclear. Per germline, CDR1 SGHVS and CDR2 FQNEAQ. Between the trimmed V and J ends, which lost 5 bases and 4 bases, there was a span of 8 bases. There are 12 residues in the CDR3. The CDR3: CASSPQVTEAFF. DNA for the CDR3: TGTGCCAGCAGCCCCCAGGTCACTGAAGCTTTCTTT.

V usage is TRBV24-1 and J usage is TRBJ2-2; 9 positions agree with TRBD1. The CDR3 is made up of 16 amino acids. The germline V gene encodes CDR1 KGHDR and CDR2 SFDVKD. The V gene end was trimmed by 7 bases and the J gene end by 4 bases; junction bases not matched to a gene: 9. In DNA form, the CDR3 reads TGTGCCACCAGGGGCCGGGACAGGGACTTCACCGGGGAGCTGTTTTTT. Translated: CATRGRDRDFTGELFF.

This clonotype has only a few counts. The J gene is TRBJ2-1, the V gene TRBV7-9; 8 bases match TRBD2. V trimming: 5 bases; J trimming: 8 bases; junction bases outside the gene matches: 14. Germline CDR1 reads SEHNR; CDR2 reads FQNEAQ (reference sequence). CDR3 size: 16 residues. CDR3 sequence reads: CASSPLGTRSSDEQFF. For the CDR3, the DNA is TGTGCCAGCAGCCCCCTAGGGACTAGATCTTCCGATGAGCAGTTCTTC.

A few counts support this clonotype. The CDR3 nucleotides are TGTGCCAGCGGGACTAGCGGGGGATACAATGAGCAGTTCTTC. Translating gives CASGTSGGYNEQFF. The chain joins TRBV18 to TRBJ2-1, with 14 bases that match TRBD2. Germline values: CDR1 KGHSH, CDR2 LQKENI. CDR3 size: 14 residues. The junction had 1 base not matched to a gene; V was cut back by 8 bases and J by 4 bases.

This chain joins TRBV7-2 and TRBJ2-7; 7 bases are shared with TRBD2. The germline gives CDR1 SGHTA, CDR2 FQGNSA. Germline trimming cut 6 bases from V and 4 bases from J; bases unmatched to any gene: 18. The CDR3 runs 17 residues. The CDR3 coding sequence is TGTGCCAGCAGGGGGGATCGGGCGGGAGCTAGATTGTACGAGCAGTACTTC. Its protein is CASRGDRAGARLYEQYF.

The chain recombines TRBV7-9 with TRBJ2-5; the match to TRBD1 covers 7 bases. V trimming: 5 bases; J trimming: 5 bases; junction bases outside the gene matches: 8. The CDR3 sequence is 14 residues long. Per germline, CDR1 SEHNR and CDR2 FQNEAQ (reference sequence). CDR3 coding DNA: TGTGCCAGCAGCCAGATTACAGGGGTCGAGACCCAGTACTTC. Its translation: CASSQITGVETQYF.

This clonotype is a singleton in its sample. The V gene is TRBV10-3, the J gene TRBJ1-1; D is possibly TRBD1 (6 bases). Germline V gene sequence: CDR1 ENHRY, CDR2 SYGVKD. This CDR3 has 14 amino acids. Trimming removed 5 bases at V and 2 bases at J, with 12 bases between. The CDR3 DNA reads TGTGCCATCAGTCGTATGGGGGCAAACACTGAAGCTTTCTTT. Translation: CAISRMGANTEAFF.

This sequence joins TRBV11-1 and TRBJ1-1; D not resolved. The V gene's germline CDR1 is SGHAT and CDR2 FQDESV (reference sequence). V was trimmed by 2 bases and J by 0 bases, leaving 16 bases between them. This CDR3 contains 17 residues. CDR3 in DNA: TGTGCCAGCAGCTTAACCCCCCAGCTCTACATGAACACTGAAGCTTTCTTT. Its protein is CASSLTPQLYMNTEAFF.

This clonotype has just a few counts. The chain recombines TRBV29-1 with TRBJ2-7, with 8 positions matching TRBD2. The ends lost 8 bases at V and 2 bases at J; junction bases unmatched: 11. The CDR3 is 14 amino acids. Germline lookup yields CDR1 SQVTM and CDR2 ANQGSEA. The CDR3 here is CSTREASGPYEQYF. CDR3 nucleotide sequence: TGCAGCACACGCGAGGCTAGCGGGCCCTACGAGCAGTACTTC.

The chain couples TRBV30 to TRBJ1-1, with D tentatively TRBD1 (6 bases). The V end was cut by 5 bases, the J end by 7 bases, with 17 bases between. CDR1 is GTSNPN and CDR2 is SVGIG in the germline V gene (reference sequence). The CDR3 length is 13 residues. CDR3 bases: TGTGCCTGGGGGGAATTCCGGACAGTTGAAGCTTTCTTT. Amino acids: CAWGEFRTVEAFF.

V is TRBV20-1 and J is TRBJ2-3; a weak D match, TRBD2 (6 bases). The CDR3 loop spans 13 amino acids. Trimming cost V 4 bases and J 1 base, with 9 bases left between them. The germline V gene encodes CDR1 DFQATT and CDR2 SNEGSKA (reference sequence). CDR3 nucleotides: TGCAGTGCTACGGCGGGGCGCACAGATACGCAGTATTTT. Translation: CSATAGRTDTQYF.

The chain employs TRBV7-3 and TRBJ2-5, with 7 positions matching TRBD2. The CDR3 runs 13 residues. Per the germline V gene, CDR1 is SGHTA and CDR2 is FQGTGA. The junction had 2 bases not matched to a gene; V was cut back by 5 bases and J by 2 bases. CDR3 nucleotides: TGTGCCAGCAGCCGGGGGGTACAAGAGACCCAGTACTTC. This encodes CASSRGVQETQYF.

The rearrangement links TRBV5-1 to TRBJ1-1; D is possibly TRBD1 (6 bases). From germline, CDR1 is SGHRS and CDR2 YFSETQ. The CDR3 contains 18 residues. V gave up 0 bases and J gave up 4 bases, with 22 bases separating them. The CDR3 protein is CASSLEPLTGSMVTEAFF. The DNA of the CDR3 is TGCGCCAGCAGCTTGGAGCCGTTGACAGGCTCAATGGTCACTGAAGCTTTCTTT.

Only a few counts were recorded for this clonotype. The rearrangement links TRBV20-1 to TRBJ2-7; a possible D gene is TRBD1 (6 bases). The CDR3 consists of 16 residues. In germline, CDR1 is DFQATT, CDR2 SNEGSKA (reference sequence). The V gene lost 0 bases and the J gene lost 3 bases, with 18 bases spanning the gap. The CDR3 bases are TGCAGTGCTAGAGAGTCGGGACCAGGGGACGTCTACGAGCAGTACTTC. Translated, it gives CSARESGPGDVYEQYF.

This chain uses TRBV18 with TRBJ1-2; D possibly corresponds to TRBD1 (5 bases). The germline CDR1 and CDR2 sequences are KGHSH and LQKENI. The V end was cut by 0 bases, the J end by 4 bases, with 12 bases between. This CDR3 comprises 15 residues. Here the CDR3 DNA reads TGTGCCAGCTCACCACCGGCGGGGCGGATCTATGGCTACACCTTC. The encoded protein is CASSPPAGRIYGYTF.

The genes are TRBV5-1 and TRBJ1-4; D ambiguous. Germline CDR1 and CDR2: SGHRS and YFSETQ. The V gene lost 3 bases and the J gene lost 5 bases, with 11 bases spanning the gap. CDR3 length equals 14 residues. Written as DNA, the CDR3 is TGCGCCAGCAGCTATTCGGTCGAGAATGAAAAACTGTTTTTT. Its translation is CASSYSVENEKLFF.

This clonotype came up a few times. The chain employs TRBV3-1 and TRBJ1-1; D possibly corresponds to TRBD1 (6 bases). Germline V gene lookup returns CDR1 LGHDT and CDR2 YNNKEL (reference sequence). CDR3 length: 13 residues. The ends were cut back, 6 bases at V and 5 bases at J, with 13 bases in the middle. CDR3 bases: TGTGCCAGCAGAGGGGGGGGGAAAACTGAAGCTTTCTTT. Translating it yields CASRGGGKTEAFF.

This clonotype was counted a few times. This chain connects TRBV12-3 or TRBV12-4 to TRBJ1-3, with D perhaps matching TRBD1 (6 bases). V shed 7 bases and J shed 0 bases, with 16 bases lying between them. CDR3 length: 16 residues. The CDR3 nucleotides are TGTGCCAGCACCGGGTGGAGGGGGAGCTCTGGAAACACCATATATTTT. This translates into CASTGWRGSSGNTIYF.

This clonotype was counted between two and nine times. V gene TRBV20-1 combines with J gene TRBJ2-3; a weak D match, TRBD2 (5 bases). The germline V and J ends were trimmed by 8 bases and 4 bases, with 19 bases remaining between them. Germline assignment: CDR1 DFQATT and CDR2 SNEGSKA (reference sequence). The CDR3 covers 14 residues. The CDR3 DNA reads TGCAGTTCGGAGCGGAAGAGGGCCCCAGATACGCAGTATTTT. Amino acid sequence: CSSERKRAPDTQYF.

V gene TRBV27 combines with J gene TRBJ1-5; tentative D call: TRBD1 (5 bases). CDR1 is MNHEY and CDR2 is SMNVEV in the germline V gene (reference sequence). V was cut by 3 bases and J by 5 bases, with 11 bases left in between. The CDR3 runs to 14 residues. CDR3 coding DNA: TGTGCCAGCAGTTTGCAGGGCCGCTATCAGCCCCAGCATTTT. Its protein is CASSLQGRYQPQHF.

In this sample, this clonotype turned up many times. The rearrangement uses TRBV4-3 and TRBJ1-1; possibly TRBD1 for D (5 bases). V was shortened by 0 bases and J by 5 bases, with 13 bases between the two germline ends. Germline loops: CDR1 LGHNA, CDR2 YSLEER. CDR3 length equals 15 residues. CDR3 protein: CASSQDSGVGTEAFF. In DNA, the CDR3 is TGCGCCAGCAGCCAAGATTCGGGGGTTGGAACTGAAGCTTTCTTT.

V usage is TRBV5-4 and J usage is TRBJ1-5, with D possibly being TRBD1 (5 bases). V shed 0 bases and J shed 4 bases, with 11 bases lying between them. CDR3 length: 15 amino acids. Germline loops: CDR1 SGHNT, CDR2 YYREEE (reference sequence). As DNA, the CDR3 is TGTGCCAGCAGCTTGGGAAGGGGTGAGAATCAGCCCCAGCATTTT. This encodes CASSLGRGENQPQHF.

This clonotype was detected many times. This chain links TRBV6-6 with TRBJ1-4, with D uncertain. This CDR3 has 13 amino acids. V lost 10 bases, J lost 11 bases, and 20 bases lay in between. Germline CDR1 and CDR2: MNHNY and SVGAGI (reference sequence). The CDR3 loop reads CATQLDQRQKLFF. CDR3 nucleotides: TGTGCCACCCAATTAGACCAACGCCAGAAACTGTTTTTT.

There are a few counts of this clonotype. The gene calls are TRBV3-1 and TRBJ1-2; TRBD1 might be the D (6 bases). Trimming pared 3 bases from V and 2 bases from J, leaving 13 bases between. From germline, CDR1 is LGHDT and CDR2 YNNKEL (reference sequence). CDR3 length equals 15 residues. The CDR3 is CASSHARGANYGYTF. Written as DNA, the CDR3 is TGTGCCAGCAGCCACGCACGGGGGGCCAACTATGGCTACACCTTC.

V is TRBV27 and J is TRBJ2-1, with 12 bases identical to TRBD2. V dropped 4 bases and J dropped 8; count of bases not matched to a gene: 6. The CDR3 consists of 15 residues. The germline V gene has CDR1 MNHEY and CDR2 SMNVEV (reference sequence). CDR3 in DNA: TGTGCCAGCAGTTCCCTAGCGGGGGGGCCCCATGAGCAGTTCTTC. Protein sequence: CASSSLAGGPHEQFF.

The rearrangement joins TRBV29-1 to TRBJ2-7; 7 bases map to TRBD1. Per the germline V gene, CDR1 is SQVTM and CDR2 is ANQGSEA. V shed 7 bases and J 4 bases; nucleotides not matched to a gene: 4. The length of the CDR3 is 11 residues. CDR3: CSGGGSYEQYF. The CDR3 DNA sequence: TGCAGCGGAGGGGGCTCTTACGAGCAGTACTTC.

The chain recombines TRBV5-6 with TRBJ2-1; D is undetermined. The CDR3 is 17 amino acids. The germline V gene encodes CDR1 SGHDT and CDR2 YYEEEE. Trimming left V 6 bases short and J 4 bases short, with 23 bases between. Here the CDR3 DNA reads TGTGCCAGCAACGGGCAGCCCCTGGTTGGCGTGTACAATGAGCAGTTCTTC. Translating gives CASNGQPLVGVYNEQFF. Full variable domain (remainder filled in from reference TRBV5-6 and TRBJ2-1): DAGVTQSPTHLIKTRGQQVTLRCSPKSGHDTVSWYQQALGQGPQFIFQYYEEEERQRGNFPDRFSGHQFPNYSSELNVNALLLGDSALYLCASNGQPLVGVYNEQFFGPGTRLTVL.

This clonotype was observed a handful of times. The chain links TRBV7-7 to TRBJ2-3; TRBD2 matches at 7 bases. This CDR3 comprises 15 residues. Trimming took 5 bases from V and 2 from J; bases not matched to a gene: 7. CDR1 SSHAT and CDR2 FNYEAQ come from the germline V gene (reference sequence). The CDR3 bases are TGTGCCAGCAGCCCGGGACTAAACCCCACAGATACGCAGTATTTT. Protein: CASSPGLNPTDTQYF.

The chain employs TRBV16 and TRBJ2-7; the D is unclear. Germline V gene lookup returns CDR1 KGHSY and CDR2 FQNENV. Trimming shortened V by 3 bases and J by 7 bases, and 7 bases separated the two germline ends. This CDR3 is 11 amino acids long. CDR3 protein: CASSHFVEQYF. In DNA form, the CDR3 reads TGTGCCAGCAGCCACTTCGTGGAGCAGTACTTC.

The chain uses TRBV19 and TRBJ2-1; 9 nucleotides match TRBD2. The ends lost 1 base at V and 7 bases at J; junction bases unmatched: 14. Germline values: CDR1 LNHDA, CDR2 SQIVND (reference sequence). The CDR3 consists of 18 residues. The CDR3 nucleotides are TGTGCCAGTAGTATAGCCACGGGGCTAGCGGGAAGGAAAAATGAGCAGTTCTTC. Translation: CASSIATGLAGRKNEQFF.